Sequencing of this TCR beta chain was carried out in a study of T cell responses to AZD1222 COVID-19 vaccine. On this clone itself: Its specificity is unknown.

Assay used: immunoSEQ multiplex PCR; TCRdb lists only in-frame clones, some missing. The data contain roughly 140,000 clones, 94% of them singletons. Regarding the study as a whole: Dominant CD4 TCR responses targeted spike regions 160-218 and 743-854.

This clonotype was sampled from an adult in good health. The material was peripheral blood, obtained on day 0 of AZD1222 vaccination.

CDR3: CASSLAGYGYTF. The CDR3 DNA is TGCGCCAGCAGCTTGGCTGGCTATGGCTACACCTTC. V gene TRBV5-1 combines with J gene TRBJ1-2; D is ambiguous. Trimming shortened V by 0 bases and J by 4 bases, and 4 bases separated the two germline ends. The CDR3 spans 12 residues. Germline V gene sequence: CDR1 SGHRS, CDR2 YFSETQ.